The 32 T cell receptor beta chains in this list originate from one sample, sequenced in a study of T cell responses to AZD1222 COVID-19 vaccine. Sequenced by immunoSEQ multiplex PCR; TCRdb stores in-frame clones only, minus some. This sample carries roughly 120,000 clones, 80% to 90% of them seen once, and the ten largest clones take around 1.2%. Sequenced material: peripheral blood, taken on day 0 of AZD1222 vaccination. All receptors derive from an adult in good health.

This sequence joins TRBV7-9 and TRBJ1-2; D is perhaps TRBD1 (6 bases). Trimming removed 1 base from V and 4 bases from J, with 10 bases in between. From germline, CDR1 is SEHNR and CDR2 FQNEAQ (reference sequence). The CDR3 loop spans 14 amino acids. The CDR3 region is CASSLGGRSYGYTF. In nucleotides, the CDR3 is TGTGCCAGCAGCTTAGGGGGGCGAAGCTATGGCTACACCTTC.

The chain combines TRBV5-4 with TRBJ1-3, with D hard to call. CDR1 and CDR2 (germline): SGHNT, YYREEE (reference sequence). V lost 0 bases and J lost 1, with 11 bases in between. The CDR3 is 16 amino acids. The CDR3 DNA reads as TGTGCCAGCAGCTTGGAAGGCGGTCTGTCTGGAAACACCATATATTTT. It encodes CASSLEGGLSGNTIYF.

The rearrangement links TRBV7-4 to TRBJ1-2; D not certain. This CDR3 has 15 amino acids. Germline loops: CDR1 SGHVT, CDR2 SQSDAQ. Here the CDR3 reads CAGRVQLKANYGYTF. The DNA of the CDR3 is TGTGCGGGGAGGGTACAGCTTAAAGCTAACTATGGCTACACCTTC.

The gene calls are TRBV7-8 and TRBJ1-2; D is undetermined. V dropped 1 base and J dropped 5 bases, with 8 bases sitting between them. Germline V lookup: CDR1 SGHVS, CDR2 FQNEAQ. This CDR3 is built from 13 residues. Here the CDR3 reads CASSLGHTYGYTF. The CDR3 nucleotides are TGTGCCAGCAGCTTAGGACATACTTATGGCTACACCTTC.

The V call is TRBV4-2, the J call TRBJ1-4, with 9 bases aligning to TRBD1. From germline, CDR1 is LGHNA and CDR2 YNFKEQ. With 3 bases clipped from V and 10 bases from J, the junction kept 15 bases outside the gene matches. This CDR3 has 17 residues. The CDR3 protein is CASSHPVWDRESGKLFF. The CDR3 DNA reads as TGTGCCAGCAGCCATCCCGTCTGGGACAGGGAATCGGGAAAACTGTTTTTT.

The chain is built from TRBV7-6 and TRBJ2-1; TRBD2 agrees at 11 bases. V dropped 7 bases and J dropped 2; count of bases not matched to a gene: 1. The CDR3 has 14 amino acids. Germline-derived CDR1 and CDR2 are SGHVS and FNYEAQ. The CDR3 region is CASNSGGAYNEQFF. The CDR3 DNA reads TGTGCCAGCAATAGCGGGGGGGCCTACAATGAGCAGTTCTTC.

This chain links TRBV12-3 or TRBV12-4 with TRBJ1-1, with 10 nucleotides matching TRBD1. The CDR3 spans 13 residues. V lost 6 bases and J lost 4; bases outside the gene matches: 2. The chain's CDR3 is CASRGQGGTEAFF. In nucleotides, the CDR3 is TGTGCCAGCAGAGGACAGGGGGGCACTGAAGCTTTCTTT.

The rearrangement uses TRBV6-5 and TRBJ1-1, with a tentative D call TRBD1 (5 bases). The V end was cut by 2 bases, the J end by 5 bases, with 12 bases between. The CDR3 is made up of 14 amino acids. Germline V gene sequence: CDR1 MNHEY, CDR2 SVGAGI. The CDR3 region has the DNA TGTGCCAGCAGTTACGTGGGTTCAGGGACTGAAGCTTTCTTT. It translates to CASSYVGSGTEAFF.

The chain has TRBV11-3 and TRBJ2-5; D is undetermined. The germline V gene has CDR1 SGHNT and CDR2 YENEEA. CDR3 length: 12 residues. The ends were cut back, 5 bases at V and 4 bases at J, with 8 bases in the middle. The CDR3 sequence is CASSRGGETQYF. The CDR3 DNA is TGTGCCAGCAGCCGAGGTGGAGAGACCCAGTACTTC.

This chain connects TRBV6-5 to TRBJ2-3; D is uncertain. This CDR3 comprises 13 residues. V was pared by 5 bases and J by 2 bases, with 8 bases between. The germline gives CDR1 MNHEY, CDR2 SVGAGI. The CDR3 here is CASSQHTTDTQYF. The CDR3 DNA reads as TGTGCCAGCAGTCAGCACACCACAGATACGCAGTATTTT.

The chain combines TRBV12-3 or TRBV12-4 with TRBJ1-6; D remains unclear. The CDR3 length is 13 residues. V was trimmed by 7 bases and J by 5 bases, leaving 9 bases between them. The CDR3 DNA reads TGTGCCAGCACCTCGCAGAATAATTCACCCCTCCACTTT. The encoded protein is CASTSQNNSPLHF.

The chain combines TRBV19 with TRBJ2-7, with D uncertain. The CDR3 has 13 amino acids. Germline V gives CDR1 LNHDA, CDR2 SQIVND (reference sequence). V was trimmed by 3 bases and J by 2 bases, leaving 8 bases between them. The CDR3 loop reads CASSIDVAYEQYF. The CDR3 bases are TGTGCCAGTAGTATTGATGTTGCCTACGAGCAGTACTTC.

In this sample, this clone turned up a few times. The V gene is TRBV2, the J gene TRBJ1-3, with D uncertain. The V gene lost 7 bases and the J gene lost 0 bases, with 4 bases spanning the gap. Per germline, CDR1 SNHLY and CDR2 FYNNEI. The CDR3 length is 12 residues. The CDR3 loop reads CASISSGNTIYF. The CDR3 DNA reads TGTGCCAGCATTAGCTCTGGAAACACCATATATTTT.

This chain joins TRBV18 and TRBJ1-6; D might be TRBD1 (5 bases). Trimming pared 4 bases from V and 6 bases from J, leaving 7 bases between. The CDR3 consists of 13 residues. Germline CDR1 is KGHSH and CDR2 is LQKENI. CDR3 residues: CASSQGRNSPLHF. The CDR3 coding sequence is TGTGCCAGCTCACAGGGGCGTAATTCACCCCTCCACTTT.

The chain employs TRBV5-1 and TRBJ2-2; TRBD1 is a possible D gene (6 bases). The V gene lost 1 base and the J gene lost 7 bases, with 14 bases spanning the gap. Germline lookup yields CDR1 SGHRS and CDR2 YFSETQ. This CDR3 has 15 residues. The CDR3 DNA reads as TGCGCCAGCAGCTTGAGCCACAGGGAAGGCGGGGAGCTGTTTTTT. It encodes CASSLSHREGGELFF.

The CDR3 region has the DNA TGTGCCATCAGTGGAAGGGGATCTGAAGCTTTCTTT. Protein: CAISGRGSEAFF. This chain links TRBV10-3 with TRBJ1-1; D might be TRBD1 (5 bases). In germline, CDR1 is ENHRY, CDR2 SYGVKD. Between the trimmed V and J ends, which lost 4 bases and 6 bases, there was a span of 9 bases. This CDR3 spans 12 amino acids.

The J gene is TRBJ1-4, the V gene TRBV5-1, with D possibly TRBD1 on 5 matching bases. This CDR3 contains 13 residues. Trimming stripped 4 bases from V and 13 bases from J, with 17 bases between. From germline, CDR1 is SGHRS and CDR2 YFSETQ. The CDR3 protein is CASSGGDRDRLFF. The CDR3 DNA reads as TGCGCCAGCAGCGGGGGGGACCGCGACAGACTGTTTTTT.

The gene calls are TRBV4-2 and TRBJ2-3; 7 positions match TRBD2. CDR1 and CDR2 from the germline V gene are LGHNA and YNFKEQ. This CDR3 spans 15 amino acids. Trimming cost V 1 base and J 0 bases; bases outside gene matches: 1. The CDR3 protein is CASSQGRGSTDTQYF. DNA for the CDR3: TGTGCCAGCAGCCAAGGGCGGGGGAGCACAGATACGCAGTATTTT.

The genes are TRBV7-9 and TRBJ1-4; D is uncertain. This CDR3 spans 12 amino acids. CDR1 and CDR2 (germline): SEHNR, FQNEAQ (reference sequence). Deletions cut 1 base from V and 7 bases from J, with 4 bases between. The CDR3 here is CASSLVTEKLFF. The CDR3 DNA follows: TGTGCCAGCAGCTTAGTTACTGAAAAACTGTTTTTT.

The chain joins TRBV4-3 to TRBJ2-3; 7 bases are shared with TRBD2. The trim removed 1 base at V and 3 bases at J, leaving 4 bases unmatched. In germline, CDR1 is LGHNA, CDR2 YSLEER. The CDR3 sequence is 15 residues long. Here the CDR3 DNA reads TGCGCCAGCAGCCAAGGTCATAGCGGGACAGATACGCAGTATTTT. Protein product: CASSQGHSGTDTQYF.

The chain has TRBV13 and TRBJ2-2, with D possibly TRBD2 on 6 matching bases. Trimming removed 5 bases at V and 0 bases at J, with 22 bases between. The germline V gene has CDR1 PRHDT and CDR2 FYEKMQ (reference sequence). The CDR3 is 19 amino acids. The CDR3 spells CASSPPGLPMLTNTGELFF. The CDR3, as DNA: TGTGCCAGCAGCCCCCCGGGACTTCCGATGCTTACGAACACCGGGGAGCTGTTTTTT.

CDR3 nucleotide sequence: TGTGCCAGCAGCTGGGACAGGGGGTTAACTGGTGGCTACACCTTC. Amino acids: CASSWDRGLTGGYTF. The chain recombines TRBV5-4 with TRBJ1-2, with 11 bases fitting TRBD1. The CDR3 has 15 amino acids. V dropped 3 bases and J dropped 7; count of bases not matched to a gene: 8. CDR1 SGHNT and CDR2 YYREEE come from the germline V gene (reference sequence).

The chain couples TRBV5-1 to TRBJ2-7, with a possible D match to TRBD2 (6 bases). The CDR3 has 15 residues. Germline V lookup: CDR1 SGHRS, CDR2 YFSETQ. Trimming took 4 bases from V and 3 from J, leaving 17 bases between them. For the CDR3, the DNA is TGCGCCAGCAGCAGTGGGGCGGGAACGGTCTACGAGCAGTACTTC. It specifies CASSSGAGTVYEQYF.

The V gene is TRBV7-8, the J gene TRBJ2-7; D is possibly TRBD1 (6 bases). The CDR3 extends over 16 amino acids. With 2 bases removed from V and 3 bases from J, the gap between germline ends came to 17 bases. Germline lookup yields CDR1 SGHVS and CDR2 FQNEAQ. This CDR3 reads CASSLSVVSGVYEQYF. The CDR3 DNA reads as TGTGCCAGCAGCTTAAGTGTTGTTTCAGGGGTCTACGAGCAGTACTTC.

CDR3 in amino acids: CATSKERGAYNEQFF. DNA for the CDR3: TGTGCCACCAGCAAAGAGCGGGGGGCCTACAATGAGCAGTTCTTC. The V gene is TRBV15, the J gene TRBJ2-1; 9 bases match TRBD2. The CDR3 is made up of 15 amino acids. The germline gives CDR1 LNHNV, CDR2 YYDKDF (reference sequence). V shed 4 bases and J 2 bases; nucleotides not matched to a gene: 3.

The CDR3 sequence is CASSPGTGRRETQYF. CDR3 nucleotides: TGTGCCAGCAGCCCCGGGACAGGGCGTAGGGAGACCCAGTACTTC. The rearrangement uses TRBV3-1 (or the pseudogene TRBV3-2) and TRBJ2-5, with 9 positions matching TRBD1. Germline V lookup: CDR1 LGHDT, CDR2 YNNKEL (reference sequence). The J segment lost 5 bases and the V segment lost 4 bases, leaving 8 bases of the junction unmatched. The CDR3 has 15 residues.

The V and J genes are TRBV7-9 and TRBJ2-3; D ambiguous. The CDR3 has 13 amino acids. Germline CDR1 SEHNR, CDR2 FQNEAQ (reference sequence). Trimming took 7 bases from V and 7 from J, leaving 15 bases between them. The DNA for the CDR3 is TGTGCCAGCACCCCCCTCGACGGATATACGCAGTATTTT. It translates to CASTPLDGYTQYF. The variable domain in full, completed from reference TRBV7-9 and TRBJ2-3, reads DTGVSQNPRHKITKRGQNVTFRCDPISEHNRLYWYRQTLGQGPEFLTYFQNEAQLEKSRLLSDRFSAERPKGSFSTLEIQRTEQGDSAMYLCASTPLDGYTQYFGPGTRLTVL.

The chain employs TRBV11-3 and TRBJ2-2; D unclear. This CDR3 is built from 13 residues. V gave up 8 bases and J gave up 4 bases, with 11 bases separating them. Per germline, CDR1 SGHNT and CDR2 YENEEA. The CDR3 nucleotides are TGTGCCAGCTCAATACCAGGCACCGGGGAGCTGTTTTTT. Protein product: CASSIPGTGELFF.

This clone was seen a single time. The rearrangement joins TRBV4-3 to TRBJ2-7; D is possibly TRBD2 (6 bases). This CDR3 contains 15 residues. The V gene lost 0 bases and the J gene lost 0 bases, with 9 bases spanning the gap. Germline assignment: CDR1 LGHNA and CDR2 YSLEER. In DNA, the CDR3 is TGCGCCAGCAGCCAAGAACGGGGGAGCTCCTACGAGCAGTACTTC. Translated, it gives CASSQERGSSYEQYF.

This clone was detected once. The chain joins TRBV7-9 to TRBJ2-1; TRBD2 agrees at 9 bases. This CDR3 spans 18 amino acids. With V trimmed by 4 bases and J by 4 bases, 14 bases remained unmatched. CDR1 is SEHNR and CDR2 is FQNEAQ in the germline V gene (reference sequence). The CDR3 nucleotides read TGTGCCAGCAGCTCCCCTCCCCCCGGGACTAGCCCGTACAATGAGCAGTTCTTC. Amino acids: CASSSPPPGTSPYNEQFF. The full variable domain, with the rest looked up from reference TRBV7-9 and TRBJ2-1, is DTGVSQNPRHKITKRGQNVTFRCDPISEHNRLYWYRQTLGQGPEFLTYFQNEAQLEKSRLLSDRFSAERPKGSFSTLEIQRTEQGDSAMYLCASSSPPPGTSPYNEQFFGPGTRLTVL.

V and J are TRBV5-6 and TRBJ2-7; TRBD2 matches at 11 bases. The ends lost 1 base at V and 0 bases at J; junction bases unmatched: 0. This CDR3 is built from 15 residues. The germline CDR1 and CDR2 sequences are SGHDT and YYEEEE. The CDR3 loop reads CASSLTSGSSYEQYF. The CDR3 DNA reads as TGTGCCAGCAGCTTGACTAGCGGGAGCTCCTACGAGCAGTACTTC.

The chain employs TRBV4-1 and TRBJ2-7; 9 bases line up with TRBD2. Losses at the gene ends were 2 bases for V and 1 base for J; bases not matched to a gene: 3. Germline V gene data show CDR1 as MGHRA and CDR2 as YSYEKL. CDR3 length: 15 amino acids. CDR3 bases: TGCGCCAGCAGCCAATCCCTAGCGGGATCCTACGAGCAGTACTTC. It specifies CASSQSLAGSYEQYF.